Below, 30 T cell receptor beta chains from the same sample are listed, as sequenced in a study of blood T cell repertoires in COVID-19. Using immunoSEQ multiplex PCR, the repertoire was profiled, and TCRdb retains in-frame clones only, with some absent. The sample lists fewer than 350,000 clones, 81% occurring once. Input material: peripheral blood. Every receptor here comes from a woman aged 55 to 70 with active or convalescent COVID-19.

V usage is TRBV19 and J usage is TRBJ2-1; 8 bases match TRBD1. CDR1 is LNHDA and CDR2 is SQIVND in the germline V gene (reference sequence). Trimming removed 8 bases from V and 7 bases from J; junction bases left unmatched: 13. The CDR3 spans 15 residues. Here the CDR3 reads CASAATGTGVNEQFF. As DNA, the CDR3 is TGTGCCAGTGCTGCGACCGGGACAGGAGTTAATGAGCAGTTCTTC.

The chain carries TRBV7-3 and TRBJ1-3; 8 bases fit TRBD1. Germline CDR1 and CDR2: SGHTA and FQGTGA. V dropped 5 bases and J dropped 0; count of bases not matched to a gene: 6. The CDR3 length is 16 residues. Here the CDR3 reads CASSPGQARSGNTIYF. The DNA for the CDR3 is TGTGCCAGCAGCCCGGGACAGGCCCGCTCTGGAAACACCATATATTTT.

This clone appeared a single time. J is TRBJ2-3 and V is TRBV13; D remains ambiguous. V lost 5 bases, J lost 1 base, and 10 bases lay in between. Germline values: CDR1 PRHDT, CDR2 FYEKMQ (reference sequence). CDR3 length: 14 residues. CDR3 loop: CASSLPGGTDTQYF. The CDR3 DNA reads as TGTGCCAGCAGCCTTCCCGGAGGCACAGATACGCAGTATTTT.

The V and J genes are TRBV11-2 and TRBJ2-1; 10 bases map to TRBD2. This CDR3 is 17 amino acids long. The germline V gene has CDR1 SGHAT and CDR2 FQNNGV. The V gene end was trimmed by 1 base and the J gene end by 7 bases; junction bases not matched to a gene: 10. The CDR3 sequence: CASSLGSGGARRNEQFF. Here the CDR3 DNA reads TGTGCCAGCAGCTTAGGCAGCGGGGGGGCGAGAAGGAATGAGCAGTTCTTC.

The chain recombines TRBV19 with TRBJ2-6; D is perhaps TRBD1 (5 bases). The germline gives CDR1 LNHDA, CDR2 SQIVND (reference sequence). The CDR3 runs to 19 residues. The V end was cut by 7 bases, the J end by 3 bases, with 25 bases between. As DNA, the CDR3 is TGTGCCAGTAACCCAGCCAGCTCAGGGTTGGGAATTGGGGCCAACGTCCTGACTTTC. Residues: CASNPASSGLGIGANVLTF.

The V call is TRBV6-6, the J call TRBJ1-5; 7 bases are a match to TRBD1. This CDR3 spans 14 amino acids. V lost 8 bases and J lost 7; bases outside the gene matches: 11. Looked up from germline, CDR1 is MNHNY and CDR2 is SVGAGI (reference sequence). CDR3 nucleotides: TGTGCCAGCGCGGATCGCAGGGGGGAACAGCCCCAGCATTTT. It translates to CASADRRGEQPQHF.

This clone was seen a handful of times. CDR3 protein: CASSPQGRGSPLHF. The CDR3, as DNA: TGTGCCAGCAGCCCACAGGGGCGTGGTTCACCCCTCCACTTT. The V gene is TRBV7-2, the J gene TRBJ1-6; the match to TRBD1 covers 7 bases. The CDR3 extends over 14 amino acids. CDR1 SGHTA and CDR2 FQGNSA come from the germline V gene. V shed 5 bases, J shed 9 bases, and the junction held 7 bases outside the gene matches.

The chain joins TRBV28 to TRBJ2-1; 10 nucleotides line up with TRBD1. This CDR3 contains 15 residues. Germline CDR1 reads MDHEN; CDR2 reads SYDVKM. The V gene end was trimmed by 5 bases and the J gene end by 4 bases; junction bases not matched to a gene: 5. CDR3 DNA: TGTGCCAGCAGTCCCGGACAGGGGGGGTACAATGAGCAGTTCTTC. Translating it yields CASSPGQGGYNEQFF.

The chain links TRBV5-6 to TRBJ2-1, with D possibly TRBD1 on 5 matching bases. CDR1 and CDR2 (germline): SGHDT, YYEEEE. V shed 4 bases and J shed 7 bases, with 21 bases lying between them. The CDR3 spans 16 residues. The CDR3 here is CASSRPYDSKGNEQFF. The CDR3 region has the DNA TGTGCCAGCAGCCGCCCCTACGACTCCAAGGGGAATGAGCAGTTCTTC.

V usage is TRBV7-3 and J usage is TRBJ1-2, with 7 bases identical to TRBD1. CDR3 size: 13 residues. The ends lost 3 bases at V and 6 bases at J; junction bases unmatched: 4. Germline V gene data show CDR1 as SGHTA and CDR2 as FQGTGA. The CDR3 nucleotides read TGTGCCAGCAGCTTGAGACAGGGTAATGGCTACACCTTC. As protein: CASSLRQGNGYTF.

The chain has TRBV5-1 and TRBJ1-1; possible D gene TRBD1, 6 bases. Germline V gene data show CDR1 as SGHRS and CDR2 as YFSETQ. The CDR3 totals 14 residues. Trimming cost V 4 bases and J 0 bases, with 10 bases left between them. The DNA of the CDR3 is TGCGCCAGCAGCGCCGGGACACTGAACACTGAAGCTTTCTTT. Translating it yields CASSAGTLNTEAFF.

The chain joins TRBV2 to TRBJ1-1, with TRBD1 matching over 7 bases. The CDR3 contains 14 residues. With 4 bases clipped from V and 6 bases from J, the junction kept 8 bases outside the gene matches. The germline V gene has CDR1 SNHLY and CDR2 FYNNEI. This CDR3 is CASSVSGGESEAFF. CDR3 nucleotides: TGTGCCAGCAGTGTTTCAGGGGGTGAGTCTGAAGCTTTCTTT. The entire variable domain, with the rest obtained from reference TRBV2 and TRBJ1-1, is as follows: EPEVTQTPSHQVTQMGQEVILRCVPISNHLYFYWYRQILGQKVEFLVSFYNNEISEKSEIFDDQFSVERPDGSNFTLKIRSTKLEDSAMYFCASSVSGGESEAFFGQGTRLTVV.

The V and J genes are TRBV29-1 and TRBJ1-2, with D possibly matching TRBD1 (5 bases). CDR1 and CDR2 from the germline V gene are SQVTM and ANQGSEA. Trimming stripped 3 bases from V and 6 bases from J, with 11 bases between. The CDR3 contains 12 residues. DNA for the CDR3: TGCAGCGTTGAGGGACGGAGGGATGGCTACACCTTC. It codes for CSVEGRRDGYTF. Filled out from reference TRBV29-1 and TRBJ1-2, the complete variable domain reads SAVISQKPSRDICQRGTSLTIQCQVDSQVTMMFWYRQQPGQSLTLIATANQGSEATYESGFVIDKFPISRPNLTFSTLTVSNMSPEDSSIYLCSVEGRRDGYTFGSGTRLTVV.

CDR3 bases: TGTGCCAGCAGTTCGGGACAAACCTACGAGCAGTACTTC. Protein sequence: CASSSGQTYEQYF. V usage is TRBV6-6 and J usage is TRBJ2-7; weak D call: TRBD1 (6 bases). Trimming pared 4 bases from V and 2 bases from J, leaving 9 bases between. Looked up from germline, CDR1 is MNHNY and CDR2 is SVGAGI (reference sequence). The CDR3 consists of 13 residues.

This clone was seen a handful of times. The V and J genes are TRBV6-2 or TRBV6-3 and TRBJ1-2; no definite D call. The CDR3 runs to 12 residues. V was cut by 6 bases and J by 4 bases, with 9 bases left in between. Looked up from germline, CDR1 is MNHEY and CDR2 is SVGEGT. CDR3: CASSQNSYGYTF. CDR3 nucleotide sequence: TGTGCCAGCAGCCAAAACAGCTATGGCTACACCTTC.

This chain links TRBV6-5 with TRBJ1-6, with D unclear. The ends were cut back, 7 bases at V and 7 bases at J, with 11 bases in the middle. Germline lookup yields CDR1 MNHEY and CDR2 SVGAGI. The CDR3 consists of 13 residues. The CDR3 bases are TGTGCCAGCAAGTACAGCCCGAATTCACCCCTCCACTTT. It encodes CASKYSPNSPLHF.

The rearrangement joins TRBV9 to TRBJ2-7; D uncertain. Germline CDR1 SGDLS, CDR2 YYNGEE. Trimming shortened V by 1 base and J by 2 bases, and 10 bases separated the two germline ends. This CDR3 spans 14 amino acids. The chain's CDR3 is CASSVSHFPYEQYF. Written as DNA, the CDR3 is TGTGCCAGCAGCGTAAGTCACTTCCCCTACGAGCAGTACTTC.

V gene TRBV4-2 combines with J gene TRBJ2-7; perhaps TRBD2 as D (5 bases). CDR1 is LGHNA and CDR2 is YNFKEQ in the germline V gene. The V and J ends lost 3 bases and 3 bases respectively, with 15 bases between them. The CDR3 sequence is 15 residues long. The CDR3 region is CASSHEEGSSYEQYF. The CDR3 nucleotides read TGTGCCAGCAGCCATGAGGAAGGGAGTAGCTACGAGCAGTACTTC.

The DNA of the CDR3 is TGTGCCAGCAGCCCCCGAGGGACAGAGTCTCGCTACACCTTC. As protein: CASSPRGTESRYTF. The chain uses TRBV3-1 (or the pseudogene TRBV3-2) and TRBJ1-2, with 7 bases that match TRBD1. This CDR3 contains 14 residues. The germline V gene encodes CDR1 LGHDT and CDR2 YNNKEL (reference sequence). Trimming removed 4 bases from V and 9 bases from J; junction bases left unmatched: 11.

This clone appeared a single time. J is TRBJ2-7 and V is TRBV3-1 (or the pseudogene TRBV3-2); TRBD1 aligns across 9 bases. The CDR3 has 16 amino acids. The V segment lost 2 bases and the J segment 5 bases; nucleotides outside the gene matches: 10. Germline CDR1 LGHDT, CDR2 YNNKEL (reference sequence). CDR3 DNA: TGTGCCAGCAGCCAACGGGCCGGGACAGGGATCAACGAGCAGTACTTC. Its translation: CASSQRAGTGINEQYF.

The chain links TRBV30 to TRBJ1-2, with 10 bases that match TRBD1. With V trimmed by 4 bases and J by 4 bases, 9 bases remained unmatched. The CDR3 extends over 15 amino acids. The germline V gene encodes CDR1 GTSNPN and CDR2 SVGIG (reference sequence). CDR3 region: CAWTTDRGSLYGYTF. The CDR3 DNA reads as TGTGCCTGGACCACGGACAGGGGGAGTCTCTATGGCTACACCTTC.

The chain is built from TRBV5-1 and TRBJ1-2, with TRBD1 matching over 8 bases. V shed 0 bases, J shed 4 bases, and the junction held 8 bases outside the gene matches. Germline-derived CDR1 and CDR2 are SGHRS and YFSETQ. The CDR3 has 16 amino acids. CDR3 in amino acids: CASSLGTGQGAYGYTF. The CDR3 DNA follows: TGCGCCAGCAGCTTGGGAACCGGACAGGGCGCCTATGGCTACACCTTC.

The chain uses TRBV29-1 and TRBJ2-3; 10 bases agree with TRBD2. The V gene end was trimmed by 3 bases and the J gene end by 1 base; junction bases not matched to a gene: 10. CDR3 length: 17 residues. The V gene's germline CDR1 is SQVTM and CDR2 ANQGSEA. The CDR3 DNA follows: TGCAGCGTTGATAGCAGACTTCTAGCGGGGGGCACAGATACGCAGTATTTT. Translated: CSVDSRLLAGGTDTQYF.

The genes are TRBV20-1 and TRBJ1-5, with 8 nucleotides matching TRBD1. From germline, CDR1 is DFQATT and CDR2 SNEGSKA (reference sequence). CDR3 size: 11 residues. Trimming at V came to 5 bases and at J to 12 bases, leaving 6 bases not matched to a gene. The CDR3 DNA is TGCAGTGCTTCTATCGGACAGGGCCAGCATTTT. This translates into CSASIGQGQHF.

This clone has just one count. The DNA of the CDR3 is TGTGCCAGCAGTTACTCACAGGGGGCGATCACCTACGAGCAGTACTTC. This sequence encodes CASSYSQGAITYEQYF. The chain joins TRBV6-5 to TRBJ2-7; 9 bases map to TRBD1. J lost 2 bases, V lost 0 bases, and 5 bases had no gene match. The CDR3 contains 16 residues. Germline V gives CDR1 MNHEY, CDR2 SVGAGI.

This chain links TRBV7-9 with TRBJ2-3; TRBD1 agrees at 9 bases. The CDR3 covers 14 residues. Germline V gives CDR1 SEHNR, CDR2 FQNEAQ (reference sequence). The J segment lost 3 bases and the V segment lost 5 bases, leaving 3 bases of the junction unmatched. CDR3 nucleotides: TGTGCCAGCAGCGAGGGACAGGGTACAGATACGCAGTATTTT. This codes for CASSEGQGTDTQYF.

The chain carries TRBV19 and TRBJ1-5; D uncertain. The CDR3 has 13 amino acids. With 5 bases removed from V and 4 bases from J, the gap between germline ends came to 9 bases. CDR1 LNHDA and CDR2 SQIVND come from the germline V gene (reference sequence). DNA of the CDR3: TGTGCCAGTAGTTTCTCGGGGAATCAGCCCCAGCATTTT. It encodes CASSFSGNQPQHF.

The chain uses TRBV6-2 or TRBV6-3 and TRBJ2-7, with a tentative D call TRBD2 (6 bases). Trimming left V 0 bases short and J 0 bases short, with 21 bases between. Germline V gives CDR1 MNHEY, CDR2 SVGEGT. The CDR3 contains 19 residues. CDR3 sequence reads: CASSYSSRLAGRSSYEQYF. The CDR3, as DNA: TGTGCCAGCAGTTACTCGAGTCGGCTGGCGGGGCGGAGCTCCTACGAGCAGTACTTC.

The chain has TRBV2 and TRBJ1-3; 9 bases are shared with TRBD1. CDR3 length equals 15 residues. The germline CDR1 and CDR2 sequences are SNHLY and FYNNEI. Unmatched junction bases numbered 7, after V lost 2 bases and J lost 8 bases. The CDR3 region is CASSESRQGGDTIYF. The DNA of the CDR3 is TGTGCCAGCAGTGAATCGAGACAGGGGGGAGACACCATATATTTT.

V gene TRBV15 combines with J gene TRBJ1-5; TRBD1 matches 7 bases. Looked up from germline, CDR1 is LNHNV and CDR2 is YYDKDF (reference sequence). The junction had 9 bases not matched to a gene; V was cut back by 0 bases and J by 4 bases. The CDR3 has 17 amino acids. The CDR3 here is CATSRDRAGGRNQPQHF. The CDR3 DNA follows: TGTGCCACCAGCAGAGATCGGGCAGGGGGAAGAAATCAGCCCCAGCATTTT. The variable domain in full, completed from reference TRBV15 and TRBJ1-5, reads DAMVIQNPRYQVTQFGKPVTLSCSQTLNHNVMYWYQQKSSQAPKLLFHYYDKDFNNEADTPDNFQSRRPNTSFCFLDIRSPGLGDTAMYLCATSRDRAGGRNQPQHFGDGTRLSIL.